A single sample gave rise to the 9 T cell receptor beta chains below, sequenced in a study of cytotoxic CD8 clonotypes in ibrutinib-treated CLL. Libraries were prepared by immunoSEQ multiplex PCR; TCRdb keeps only in-frame clonotypes and omits some of them. Of about 140,000 clones listed, 70% to 85% were seen once; the top ten hold approximately 28%. The sequencing used PBMCs, collected after 12 months of ibrutinib treatment. Receptor source: a human donor with chronic lymphocytic leukemia.

CDR3 residues: CASSYAPLSSLYEQYF. The CDR3 DNA sequence: TGTGCCAGCAGTTACGCGCCCTTAAGCTCGCTGTACGAGCAGTACTTC. This chain connects TRBV6-6 to TRBJ2-7, with D uncertain. The CDR3 totals 16 residues. Germline CDR1 MNHNY, CDR2 SVGAGI (reference sequence). With 2 bases removed from V and 4 bases from J, the gap between germline ends came to 18 bases.

The chain has TRBV18 and TRBJ1-4; the D is unclear. Trimming took off 3 bases at V and 7 bases at J, with 21 bases between the two ends. CDR3 length: 17 amino acids. Germline V gene sequence: CDR1 KGHSH, CDR2 LQKENI. The CDR3 here is CASSPVLDSLGSEKLFF. The CDR3 nucleotides read TGTGCCAGCTCACCGGTCTTGGACTCATTAGGGAGTGAAAAACTGTTTTTT.

This clone appeared a few times. This chain links TRBV2 with TRBJ1-5; possible D gene TRBD1, 6 bases. The V gene's germline CDR1 is SNHLY and CDR2 FYNNEI. V lost 8 bases, J lost 4 bases, and 18 bases lay in between. The CDR3 runs 15 residues. The CDR3 DNA follows: TGTGCCAGCGGTAAGACACAGGGTGGTAATCAGCCCCAGCATTTT. The encoded protein is CASGKTQGGNQPQHF.

V and J are TRBV6-1 and TRBJ2-2; 10 bases align to TRBD2. The CDR3 has 18 amino acids. The junction had 15 bases not matched to a gene; V was cut back by 4 bases and J by 7 bases. Germline V gene lookup returns CDR1 MNHNS and CDR2 SASEGT. CDR3 amino acids: CASSAYGVLAGASGELFF. DNA of the CDR3: TGTGCCAGCAGTGCCTACGGGGTGCTAGCGGGAGCTAGCGGGGAGCTGTTTTTT.

The chain has TRBV5-1 and TRBJ2-2, with 14 bases identical to TRBD2. Germline lookup yields CDR1 SGHRS and CDR2 YFSETQ. The J segment lost 1 base and the V segment lost 3 bases, leaving 5 bases of the junction unmatched. The CDR3 has 18 residues. The CDR3, as DNA: TGCGCCAGCAGCTCAGCCGGGACTAGCGGGGGGAACACCGGGGAGCTGTTTTTT. Its translation is CASSSAGTSGGNTGELFF.

The chain couples TRBV5-1 to TRBJ2-3; D gene unclear. With 5 bases removed from V and 3 bases from J, the gap between germline ends came to 10 bases. Germline CDR1 SGHRS, CDR2 YFSETQ. This CDR3 is 13 amino acids long. CDR3 sequence (DNA): TGCGCCAGCAGTAGCCCCGCGACAGATACGCAGTATTTT. It codes for CASSSPATDTQYF.

The chain uses TRBV28 and TRBJ2-2, with D tentatively TRBD1 (6 bases). The germline CDR1 and CDR2 sequences are MDHEN and SYDVKM. This CDR3 contains 13 residues. V shed 4 bases and J shed 3 bases, with 6 bases lying between them. CDR3 protein: CASSWTDTGELFF. CDR3 nucleotides: TGTGCCAGCAGTTGGACAGACACCGGGGAGCTGTTTTTT.

The V and J genes are TRBV4-1 and TRBJ2-7; 12 bases align to TRBD2. The CDR3 sequence is 15 residues long. The germline CDR1 and CDR2 sequences are MGHRA and YSYEKL. Trimming took 4 bases from V and 3 from J; bases not matched to a gene: 4. The CDR3 nucleotides are TGCGCCAGCAGCCTTCGGACTAGCGGGGACTACGAGCAGTACTTC. It encodes CASSLRTSGDYEQYF.

This rearrangement joins TRBV30 to TRBJ2-2, with 10 bases fitting TRBD2. J was trimmed by 6 bases and V by 0 bases; bases with no gene match: 7. This CDR3 contains 16 residues. Germline lookup yields CDR1 GTSNPN and CDR2 SVGIG (reference sequence). CDR3 region: CAWSVTSGNFAGELFF. CDR3 DNA sequence: TGTGCCTGGAGTGTAACTAGCGGGAACTTCGCCGGGGAGCTGTTTTTT.